Following are 3 T cell receptor beta chains from one sample sequenced in a study of cytomegalovirus exposure and HLA in healthy donors. 60 Vbeta and 13 Jbeta primers were used in PCR. Only in-frame clones appear in the TCRdb table, and some are missing; sequencing was by immunoSEQ multiplex PCR. The sample has about 140,000 clones; 79% are singletons. Sequencing input: PBMCs. Receptors were obtained from a man aged 18 to 29 in good health and CMV-seronegative.

In DNA, the CDR3 is TGTGCCAGCAGTGAATACGGGGGACAGCCCCAGCATTTT. This codes for CASSEYGGQPQHF. The J gene is TRBJ1-5, the V gene TRBV25-1; D perhaps matches TRBD1 (5 bases). V was cut by 0 bases and J by 7 bases, with 7 bases left in between. CDR3 size: 13 residues. Germline V lookup: CDR1 MGHDK, CDR2 SYGVNS.

V and J are TRBV7-2 and TRBJ2-7; D is perhaps TRBD2 (6 bases). The length of the CDR3 is 11 residues. CDR1 is SGHTA, CDR2 FQGNSA, per germline. V was trimmed by 9 bases and J by 5 bases, leaving 11 bases between them. The CDR3, as DNA: TGTGCCAGTGGGGGGTATCACGAGCAGTACTTC. Encoded protein: CASGGYHEQYF.

The rearrangement joins TRBV19 to TRBJ1-4, with TRBD1 as a possible D gene (6 bases). Germline V gene data show CDR1 as LNHDA and CDR2 as SQIVND (reference sequence). The CDR3 has 14 residues. Trimming left V 7 bases short and J 3 bases short, with 12 bases between. CDR3 DNA: TGTGCCAGTAACACAGGGTCTTCTAATGAAAAACTGTTTTTT. It encodes CASNTGSSNEKLFF. The whole variable domain, filled in from reference TRBV19 and TRBJ1-4, reads DGGITQSPKYLFRKEGQNVTLSCEQNLNHDAMYWYRQDPGQGLRLIYYSQIVNDFQKGDIAEGYSVSREKKESFPLTVTSAQKNPTAFYLCASNTGSSNEKLFFGSGTQLSVL.